This T cell receptor (beta chain) appears in the sequencing data of a study of CD8 T cells in ankylosing spondylitis. The CDR3 covers 12 residues. V was clipped by 5 bases and J by 13 bases, with 16 bases between them. Germline CDR1 is SGHRS and CDR2 is YFSETQ. In making TCR beta libraries, quantitative 5'-RACE with molecular barcodes was used. TCRdb passed the 5' RACE reads through MiXCR, listing each CDR3 protein once. The table has around 120,000 distinct CDR3 sequences, around 9% seen once. Ten or more counts support this clonotype. This chain connects TRBV5-1 to TRBJ2-1, with D perhaps matching TRBD2 (6 bases). The sequenced material came from blood, either unsorted or a sorted T cell fraction (not recorded which). The sequence derives from a male donor with ankylosing spondylitis or in good health (not recorded which). The CDR3 bases are TGCGCCAGCAGTCTTCGGGACTCCACTCAGTTCTTC. It encodes CASSLRDSTQFF. Full variable domain (missing parts from reference TRBV5-1 and TRBJ2-1): KAGVTQTPRYLIKTRGQQVTLSCSPISGHRSVSWYQQTPGQGLQFLFEYFSETQRNKGNFPGRFSGRQFSNSRSEMNVSTLELGDSALYLCASSLRDSTQFFGPGTRLTVL.